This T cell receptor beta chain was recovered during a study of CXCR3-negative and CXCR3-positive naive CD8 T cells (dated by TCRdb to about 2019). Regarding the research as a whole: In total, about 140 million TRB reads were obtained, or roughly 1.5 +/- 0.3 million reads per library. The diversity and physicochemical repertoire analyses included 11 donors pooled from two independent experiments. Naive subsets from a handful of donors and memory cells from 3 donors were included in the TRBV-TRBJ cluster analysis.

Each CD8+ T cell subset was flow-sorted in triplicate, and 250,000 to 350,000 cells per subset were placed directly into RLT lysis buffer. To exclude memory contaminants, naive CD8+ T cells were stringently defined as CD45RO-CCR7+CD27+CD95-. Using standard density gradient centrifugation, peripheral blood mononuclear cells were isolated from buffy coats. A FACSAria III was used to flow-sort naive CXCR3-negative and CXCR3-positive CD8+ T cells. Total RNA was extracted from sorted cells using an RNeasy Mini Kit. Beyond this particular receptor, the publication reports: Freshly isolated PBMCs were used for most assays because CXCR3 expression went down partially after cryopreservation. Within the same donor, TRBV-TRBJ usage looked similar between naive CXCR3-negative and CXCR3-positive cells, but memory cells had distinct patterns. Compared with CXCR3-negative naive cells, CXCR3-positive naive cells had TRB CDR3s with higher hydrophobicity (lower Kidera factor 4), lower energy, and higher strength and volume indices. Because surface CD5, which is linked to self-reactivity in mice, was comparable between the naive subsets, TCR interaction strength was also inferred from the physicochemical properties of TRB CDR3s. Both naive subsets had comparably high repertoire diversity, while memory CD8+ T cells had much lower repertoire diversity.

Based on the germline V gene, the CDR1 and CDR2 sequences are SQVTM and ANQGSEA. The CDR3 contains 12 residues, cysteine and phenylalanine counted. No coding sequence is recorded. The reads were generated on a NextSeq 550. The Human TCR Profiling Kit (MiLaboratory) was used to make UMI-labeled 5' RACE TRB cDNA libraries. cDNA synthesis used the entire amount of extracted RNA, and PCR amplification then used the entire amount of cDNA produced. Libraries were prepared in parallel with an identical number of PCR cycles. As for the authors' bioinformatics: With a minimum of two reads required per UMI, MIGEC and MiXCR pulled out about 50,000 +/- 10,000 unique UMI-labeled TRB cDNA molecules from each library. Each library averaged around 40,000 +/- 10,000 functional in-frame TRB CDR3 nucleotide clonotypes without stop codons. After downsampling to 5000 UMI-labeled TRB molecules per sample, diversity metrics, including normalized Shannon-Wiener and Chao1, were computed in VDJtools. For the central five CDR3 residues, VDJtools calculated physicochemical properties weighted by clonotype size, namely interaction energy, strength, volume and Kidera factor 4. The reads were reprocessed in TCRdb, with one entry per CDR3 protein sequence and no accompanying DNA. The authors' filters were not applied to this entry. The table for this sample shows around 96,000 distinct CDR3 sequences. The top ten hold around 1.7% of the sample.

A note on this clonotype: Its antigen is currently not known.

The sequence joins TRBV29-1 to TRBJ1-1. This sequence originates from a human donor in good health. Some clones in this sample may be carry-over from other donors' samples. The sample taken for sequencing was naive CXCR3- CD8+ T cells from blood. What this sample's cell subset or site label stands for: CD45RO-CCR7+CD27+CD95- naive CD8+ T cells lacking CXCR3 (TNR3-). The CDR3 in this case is CSVESGATEAFF.